This TCR beta chain emerged from a study of radiotherapy plus CTLA-4 blockade in lung cancer. Looking at the study overall: Approximately 18% of patients responded objectively, and around 32% achieved disease control.

Whole-study findings and limits: Clones of tumor-derived TCRs expanded in blood after radiotherapy plus ipilimumab.

The table came from immunoSEQ multiplex PCR; TCRdb's copy has only in-frame clones and leaves some out. The profile shows roughly 58,000 clones, approximately 82% of them singletons. Turning to this clone: Its antigen is not known.

Chemo-refractory metastatic non-small-cell lung cancer patients received focal radiation with ipilimumab CTLA-4 blockade. V dropped 5 bases and J dropped 3; count of bases not matched to a gene: 5. The length of the CDR3 is 14 residues. Germline CDR1 reads SGHTA; CDR2 reads FQGNSA. This clonotype originated in a human donor with non-small cell lung cancer whose response to radiotherapy plus ipilimumab could not be evaluated. The chain joins TRBV7-2 to TRBJ2-7; TRBD2 matches 9 bases. Source: peripheral blood, taken from a patient treated with radiotherapy plus ipilimumab. DNA for the CDR3: TGTGCCAGCAGCGTGACTAGCGGCCGCTACGAGCAGTACTTC. Protein sequence: CASSVTSGRYEQYF.